The sequence of this TCR beta chain was determined in a study of siplizumab effects on memory and regulatory T cells. This clone has just one count. Profiling relied on immunoSEQ multiplex PCR, and the TCRdb table lists in-frame clones only, not all of them. This sample has about 82,000 clones; about nine tenths occur once, and the top ten carry approximately 1.4%. The germline V gene has CDR1 SGHRS and CDR2 YFSETQ. V lost 1 base, J lost 4 bases, and 14 bases lay in between. There are 15 residues in the CDR3. This clonotype was obtained from a human donor in good health. This chain uses TRBV5-1 with TRBJ1-1, with D possibly matching TRBD1 (6 bases). Sequenced sample: Tregs sorted from blood. CDR3 sequence: CASSLIQGLGTEAFF. CDR3 sequence (DNA): TGCGCCAGCAGCTTGATTCAGGGGCTCGGCACTGAAGCTTTCTTT.